This T cell receptor (beta chain) was found in a study of CD8 T cells in ankylosing spondylitis. This clonotype has a handful of counts. Its matching antigen is unknown. Points from the study as a whole: For ankylosing spondylitis blood, a TCR beta motif of about eight highly homologous variants appeared characteristic.

CDR1 and CDR2 (germline): SQVTM, ANQGSEA. Trimming removed 2 bases at V and 4 bases at J, with 14 bases between. The CDR3 runs to 14 residues. TCRdb re-called the 5' RACE reads with MiXCR, one entry per CDR3 protein. This sample carries hundreds of thousands of distinct CDR3 sequences, about 19% of them seen once, and the ten largest clones take about 8.2%. The sequenced sample was blood, either unsorted or a sorted T cell fraction (not recorded which). The V gene is TRBV29-1, the J gene TRBJ2-5; D perhaps matches TRBD2 (6 bases). The clonotype was recovered from a male donor with ankylosing spondylitis or in good health (not recorded which). The CDR3 here is CSVELAGGVETQYF. DNA of the CDR3: TGCAGCGTTGAATTGGCAGGAGGGGTAGAGACCCAGTACTTC.